This TCR beta chain was captured by sequencing in a study of blood T cell repertoires in COVID-19. Here immunoSEQ multiplex PCR was the method, and the copy in TCRdb shows in-frame clones only, minus some. The table includes under 250,000 clones, around 85% detected once. Germline assignment: CDR1 LGHNA and CDR2 YNFKEQ. With V trimmed by 1 base and J by 2 bases, 1 base remained unmatched. The CDR3 has 16 amino acids. Sequenced material: PBMCs or T cells enriched from blood (not recorded which). This TCR derives from a woman between 40 and 55 years old with acute COVID-19. The V and J genes are TRBV4-2 and TRBJ2-2; TRBD2 matches 10 bases. DNA for the CDR3: TGTGCCAGCAGCCAAGGGACTAGCGGTAACACCGGGGAGCTGTTTTTT. It specifies CASSQGTSGNTGELFF.